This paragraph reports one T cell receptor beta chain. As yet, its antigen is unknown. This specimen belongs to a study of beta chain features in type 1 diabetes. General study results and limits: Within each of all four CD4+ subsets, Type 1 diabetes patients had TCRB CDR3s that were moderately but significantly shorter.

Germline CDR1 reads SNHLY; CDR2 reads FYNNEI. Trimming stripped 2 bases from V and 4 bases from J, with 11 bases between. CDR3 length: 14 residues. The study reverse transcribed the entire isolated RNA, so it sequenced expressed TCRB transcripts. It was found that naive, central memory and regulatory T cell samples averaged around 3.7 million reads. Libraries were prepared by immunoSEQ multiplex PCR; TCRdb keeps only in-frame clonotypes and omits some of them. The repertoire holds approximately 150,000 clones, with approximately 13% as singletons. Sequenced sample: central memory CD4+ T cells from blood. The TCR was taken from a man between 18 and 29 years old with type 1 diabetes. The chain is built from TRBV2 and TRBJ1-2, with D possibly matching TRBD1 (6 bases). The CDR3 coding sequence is TGTGCCAGCAGTGAACAGGGGAGCCCCTATGGCTACACCTTC. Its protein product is CASSEQGSPYGYTF.